The 5 T cell receptor beta chains in this list originate from one sample, sequenced in a study of blood T cell repertoires in COVID-19. Measured with immunoSEQ multiplex PCR; TCRdb has only the in-frame clones, and not every one. The table records under 300,000 clones, roughly nine tenths of them present only once. Sequencing was done on a sample of peripheral blood. These TCRs come from a woman aged 35 to 49 who had recovered from COVID-19.

This clone has only a few counts. The chain links TRBV25-1 to TRBJ1-1; D call uncertain. CDR3 length: 13 amino acids. Germline V gives CDR1 MGHDK, CDR2 SYGVNS. V was shortened by 7 bases and J by 6 bases, with 15 bases between the two germline ends. The CDR3 region is CASTLGGGAEAFF. The CDR3 DNA reads TGTGCCAGCACCCTGGGAGGCGGCGCTGAAGCTTTCTTT.

V gene TRBV18 combines with J gene TRBJ1-4; 9 bases fit TRBD1. The CDR3 covers 14 residues. After removal of 4 bases from V and 5 bases from J, the junction contained 2 bases not matched to a gene. Per the germline V gene, CDR1 is KGHSH and CDR2 is LQKENI. The CDR3 DNA reads as TGTGCCAGCTCACGCGACAGGGGGAATGAAAAACTGTTTTTT. Its translation: CASSRDRGNEKLFF.

This chain joins TRBV6-5 and TRBJ1-5, with TRBD1 as a possible D gene (5 bases). V lost 0 bases to trimming and J lost 6 bases, with 9 bases between them. From germline, CDR1 is MNHEY and CDR2 SVGAGI. This CDR3 has 14 residues. DNA of the CDR3: TGTGCCAGCAGTTACTCAGGGGATCGTCAGCCCCAGCATTTT. Its translation: CASSYSGDRQPQHF.

The genes are TRBV25-1 and TRBJ2-5; TRBD1 agrees at 7 bases. V lost 1 base to trimming and J lost 5 bases; unmatched junction nucleotides: 7. Germline values: CDR1 MGHDK, CDR2 SYGVNS. The CDR3 sequence is 15 residues long. CDR3 sequence: CASSESGQVEETQYF. The CDR3 DNA is TGTGCCAGCAGTGAATCCGGACAGGTGGAGGAGACCCAGTACTTC.

J is TRBJ2-7 and V is TRBV5-1; 9 nucleotides match TRBD1. The CDR3 is made up of 13 amino acids. In germline, CDR1 is SGHRS, CDR2 YFSETQ. V was pared by 2 bases and J by 5 bases, with 2 bases of the junction left unmatched. DNA of the CDR3: TGCGCCAGCAGCTTCTGGACAGGGGACGAGCAGTACTTC. Its protein product is CASSFWTGDEQYF.